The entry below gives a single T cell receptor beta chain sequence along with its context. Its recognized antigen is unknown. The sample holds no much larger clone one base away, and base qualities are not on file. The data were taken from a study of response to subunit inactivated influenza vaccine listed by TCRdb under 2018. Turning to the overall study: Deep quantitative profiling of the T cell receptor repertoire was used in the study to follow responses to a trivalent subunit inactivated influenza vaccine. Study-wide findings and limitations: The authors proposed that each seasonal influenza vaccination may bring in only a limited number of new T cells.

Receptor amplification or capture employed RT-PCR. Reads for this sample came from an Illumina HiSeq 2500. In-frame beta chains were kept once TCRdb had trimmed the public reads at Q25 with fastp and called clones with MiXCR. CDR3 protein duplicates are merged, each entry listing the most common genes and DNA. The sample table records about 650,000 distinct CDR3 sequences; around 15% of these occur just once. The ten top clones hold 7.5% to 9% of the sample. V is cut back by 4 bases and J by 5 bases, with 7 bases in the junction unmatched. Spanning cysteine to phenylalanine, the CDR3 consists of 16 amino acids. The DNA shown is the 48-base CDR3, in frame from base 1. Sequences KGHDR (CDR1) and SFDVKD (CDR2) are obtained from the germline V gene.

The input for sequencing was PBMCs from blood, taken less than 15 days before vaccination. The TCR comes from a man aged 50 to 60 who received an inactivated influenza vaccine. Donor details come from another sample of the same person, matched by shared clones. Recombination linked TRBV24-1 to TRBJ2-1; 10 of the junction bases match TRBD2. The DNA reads TGTGCCACCAGTGAGCTAGCGGGAGTAAGCCACAATGAGCAGTTCTTC. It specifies CATSELAGVSHNEQFF.